In this sample, the clone carrying this TCR beta chain turned up many times. Its matching antigen is unknown. The template for TCR beta VDJ and CDR3 sequence profiling was genomic DNA. MiXCR, applied by TCRdb to the reads, yields one record per CDR3 protein. The profile shows 170,000 or so distinct CDR3 sequences, more than 40% of them singletons. V lost 3 bases, J lost 1 base, and 9 bases lay in between. The CDR3 is made up of 13 amino acids. Germline V gene sequence: CDR1 SQVTM, CDR2 ANQGSEA. This sample was included in a study of CD8+CD57+ T cells in acquired aplastic anemia. The overall study: Recorded DNA amounts for sorted CD4+ and CD8+ cells had an average of approximately 2.9 ug. Regarding the study as a whole: Patients versus controls showed no significant CD8+ Simpson's diversity difference.

An expansion of CD8+CD57+ cells by flow cytometry had been shown in patients chosen for sequencing. Patients were therapy-naive when their blood was sampled. Sample: sorted CD4+, CD8+, or CD8+CD57+ T cells (not recorded which) from PBMCs. V and J are TRBV29-1 and TRBJ1-1, with D hard to call. The TCR was taken from a human donor with aplastic anemia. CDR3: CSVDLWQNTEAFF. DNA for the CDR3: TGCAGCGTTGATCTTTGGCAGAACACTGAAGCTTTCTTT.